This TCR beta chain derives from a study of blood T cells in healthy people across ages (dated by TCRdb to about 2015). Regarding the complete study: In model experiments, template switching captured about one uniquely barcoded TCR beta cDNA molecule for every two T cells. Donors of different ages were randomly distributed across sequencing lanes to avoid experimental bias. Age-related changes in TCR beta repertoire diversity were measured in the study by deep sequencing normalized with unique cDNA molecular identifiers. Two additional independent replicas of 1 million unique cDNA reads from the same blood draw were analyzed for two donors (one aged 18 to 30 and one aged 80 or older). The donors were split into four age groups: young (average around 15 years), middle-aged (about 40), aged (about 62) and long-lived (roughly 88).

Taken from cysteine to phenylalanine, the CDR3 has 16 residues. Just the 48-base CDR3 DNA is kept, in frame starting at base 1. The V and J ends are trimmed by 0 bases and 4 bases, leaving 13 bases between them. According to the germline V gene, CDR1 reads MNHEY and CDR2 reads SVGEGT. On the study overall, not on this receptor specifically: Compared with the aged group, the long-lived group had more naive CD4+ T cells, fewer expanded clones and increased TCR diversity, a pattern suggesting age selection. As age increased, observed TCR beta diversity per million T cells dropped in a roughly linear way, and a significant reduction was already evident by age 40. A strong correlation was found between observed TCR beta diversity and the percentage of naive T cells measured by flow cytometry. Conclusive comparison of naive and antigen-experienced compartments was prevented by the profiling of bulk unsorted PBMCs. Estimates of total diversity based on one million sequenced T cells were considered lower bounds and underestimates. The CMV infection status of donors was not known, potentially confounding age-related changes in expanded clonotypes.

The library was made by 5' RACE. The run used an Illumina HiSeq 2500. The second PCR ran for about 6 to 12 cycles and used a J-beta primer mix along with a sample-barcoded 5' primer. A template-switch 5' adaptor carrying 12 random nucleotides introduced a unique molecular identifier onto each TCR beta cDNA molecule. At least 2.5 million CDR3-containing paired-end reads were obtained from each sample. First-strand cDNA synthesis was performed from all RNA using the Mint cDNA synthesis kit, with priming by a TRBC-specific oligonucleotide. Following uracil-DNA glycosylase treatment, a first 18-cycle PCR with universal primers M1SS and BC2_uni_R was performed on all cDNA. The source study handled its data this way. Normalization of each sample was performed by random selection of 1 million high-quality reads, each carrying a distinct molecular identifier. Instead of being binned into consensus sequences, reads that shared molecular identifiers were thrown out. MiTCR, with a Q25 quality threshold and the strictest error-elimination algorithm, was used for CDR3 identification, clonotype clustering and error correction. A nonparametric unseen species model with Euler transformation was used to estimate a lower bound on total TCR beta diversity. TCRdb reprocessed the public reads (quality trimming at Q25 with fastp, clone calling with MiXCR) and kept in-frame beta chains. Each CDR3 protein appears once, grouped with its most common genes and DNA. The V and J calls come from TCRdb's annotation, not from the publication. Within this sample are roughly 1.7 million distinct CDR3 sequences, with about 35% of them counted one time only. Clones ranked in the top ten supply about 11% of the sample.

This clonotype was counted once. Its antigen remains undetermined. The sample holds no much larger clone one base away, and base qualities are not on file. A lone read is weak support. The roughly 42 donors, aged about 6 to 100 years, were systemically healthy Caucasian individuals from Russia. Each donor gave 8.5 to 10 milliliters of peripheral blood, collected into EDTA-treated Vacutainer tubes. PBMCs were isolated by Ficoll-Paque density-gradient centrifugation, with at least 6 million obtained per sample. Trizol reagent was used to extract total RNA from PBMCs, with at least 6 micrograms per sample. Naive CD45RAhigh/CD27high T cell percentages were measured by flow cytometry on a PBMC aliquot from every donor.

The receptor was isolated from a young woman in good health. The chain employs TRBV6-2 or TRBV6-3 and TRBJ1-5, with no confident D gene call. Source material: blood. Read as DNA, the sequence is TGTGCCAGCAGTTACTCAAAAGTGGCCCTAAATCAGCCCCAGCATTTT. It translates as CASSYSKVALNQPQHF.